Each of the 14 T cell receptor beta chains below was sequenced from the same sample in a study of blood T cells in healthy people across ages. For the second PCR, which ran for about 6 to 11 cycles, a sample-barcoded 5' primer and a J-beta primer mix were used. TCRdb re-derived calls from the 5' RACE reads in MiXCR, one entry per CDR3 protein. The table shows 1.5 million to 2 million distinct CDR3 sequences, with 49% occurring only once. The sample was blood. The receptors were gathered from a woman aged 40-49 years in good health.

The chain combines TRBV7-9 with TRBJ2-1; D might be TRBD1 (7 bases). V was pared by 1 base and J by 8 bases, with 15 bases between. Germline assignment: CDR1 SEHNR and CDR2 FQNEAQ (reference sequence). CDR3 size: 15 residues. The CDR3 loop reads CASSLVRQGGDEQFF. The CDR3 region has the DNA TGTGCCAGCAGCTTAGTAAGGCAGGGGGGCGATGAGCAGTTCTTC.

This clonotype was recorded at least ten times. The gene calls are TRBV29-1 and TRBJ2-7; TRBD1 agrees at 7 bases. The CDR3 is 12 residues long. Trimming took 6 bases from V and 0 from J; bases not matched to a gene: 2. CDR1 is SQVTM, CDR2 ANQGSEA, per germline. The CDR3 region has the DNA TGCAGCGTGACAGGGAACTCCTACGAGCAGTACTTC. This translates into CSVTGNSYEQYF.

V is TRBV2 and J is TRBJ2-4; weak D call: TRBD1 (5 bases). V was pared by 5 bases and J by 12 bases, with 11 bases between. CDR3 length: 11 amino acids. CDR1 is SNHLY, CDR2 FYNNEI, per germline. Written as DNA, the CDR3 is TGTGCCAGCAGTCCCAGGGTCACTCAGTACTTC. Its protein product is CASSPRVTQYF.

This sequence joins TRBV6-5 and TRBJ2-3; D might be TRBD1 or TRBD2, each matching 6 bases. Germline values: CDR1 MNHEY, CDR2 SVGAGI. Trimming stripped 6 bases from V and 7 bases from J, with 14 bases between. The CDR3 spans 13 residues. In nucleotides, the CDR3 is TGTGCCAGCAGACAGGGACTGTGGAATACGCAGTATTTT. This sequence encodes CASRQGLWNTQYF.

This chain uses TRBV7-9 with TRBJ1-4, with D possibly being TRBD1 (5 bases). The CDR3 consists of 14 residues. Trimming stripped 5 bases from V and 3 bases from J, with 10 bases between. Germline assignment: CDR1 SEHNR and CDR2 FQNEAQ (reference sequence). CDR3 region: CASSAAGANEKLFF. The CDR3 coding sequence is TGTGCCAGCAGCGCCGCGGGGGCTAATGAAAAACTGTTTTTT.

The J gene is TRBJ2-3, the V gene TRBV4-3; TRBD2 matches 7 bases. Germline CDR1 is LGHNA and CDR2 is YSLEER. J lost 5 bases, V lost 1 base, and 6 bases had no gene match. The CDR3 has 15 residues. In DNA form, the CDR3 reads TGCGCCAGCAGCCAAGGACCCCAGCGGGGAGATACGCAGTATTTT. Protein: CASSQGPQRGDTQYF.

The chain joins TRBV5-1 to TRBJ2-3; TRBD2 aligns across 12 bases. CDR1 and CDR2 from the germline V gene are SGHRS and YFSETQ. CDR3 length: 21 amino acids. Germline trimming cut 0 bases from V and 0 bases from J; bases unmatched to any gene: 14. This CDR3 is CASSLARRTSGAQSSTDTQYF. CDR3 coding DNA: TGCGCCAGCAGCTTGGCCCGTAGGACTAGCGGGGCGCAGTCAAGCACAGATACGCAGTATTTT. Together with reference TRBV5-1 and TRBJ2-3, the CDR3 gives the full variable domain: KAGVTQTPRYLIKTRGQQVTLSCSPISGHRSVSWYQQTPGQGLQFLFEYFSETQRNKGNFPGRFSGRQFSNSRSEMNVSTLELGDSALYLCASSLARRTSGAQSSTDTQYFGPGTRLTVL.

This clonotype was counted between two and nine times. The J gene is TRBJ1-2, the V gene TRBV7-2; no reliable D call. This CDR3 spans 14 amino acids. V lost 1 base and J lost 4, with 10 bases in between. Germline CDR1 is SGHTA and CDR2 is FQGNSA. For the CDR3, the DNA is TGTGCCAGCAGCTTAGAAGGGCTTAGCTATGGCTACACCTTC. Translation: CASSLEGLSYGYTF.

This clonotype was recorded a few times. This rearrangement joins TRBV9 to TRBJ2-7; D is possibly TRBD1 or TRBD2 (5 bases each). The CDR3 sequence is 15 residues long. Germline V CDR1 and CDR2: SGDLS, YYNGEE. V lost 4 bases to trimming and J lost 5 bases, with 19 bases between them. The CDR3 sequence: CASSPMGPPRDEQYF. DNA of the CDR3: TGTGCCAGCAGCCCCATGGGACCCCCGCGCGACGAGCAGTACTTC.

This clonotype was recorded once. As DNA, the CDR3 is TGCAGTGTGGAGCGGGGGGATTACACAGATACGCAGTATTTT. This codes for CSVERGDYTDTQYF. The chain is built from TRBV20-1 and TRBJ2-3, with TRBD2 identical over 9 bases. CDR1 is DFQATT and CDR2 is SNEGSKA in the germline V gene (reference sequence). The CDR3 extends over 14 amino acids. The V and J ends lost 7 bases and 2 bases, in that order; junction bases with no gene match: 7.

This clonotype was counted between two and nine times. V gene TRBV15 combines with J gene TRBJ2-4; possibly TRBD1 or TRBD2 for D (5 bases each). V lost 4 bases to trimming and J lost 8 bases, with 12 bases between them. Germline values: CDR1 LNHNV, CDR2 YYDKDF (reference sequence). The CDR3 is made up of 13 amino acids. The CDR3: CATSKQQEDIQYF. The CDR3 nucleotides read TGTGCCACCAGCAAACAACAGGAGGACATTCAGTACTTC.

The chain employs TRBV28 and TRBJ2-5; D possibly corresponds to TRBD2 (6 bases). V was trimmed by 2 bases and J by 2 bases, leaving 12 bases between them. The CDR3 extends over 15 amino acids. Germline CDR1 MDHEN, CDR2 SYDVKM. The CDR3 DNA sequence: TGTGCCAGCAGTTTAAGGGCGGCGGGACAAGAGACCCAGTACTTC. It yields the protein CASSLRAAGQETQYF.

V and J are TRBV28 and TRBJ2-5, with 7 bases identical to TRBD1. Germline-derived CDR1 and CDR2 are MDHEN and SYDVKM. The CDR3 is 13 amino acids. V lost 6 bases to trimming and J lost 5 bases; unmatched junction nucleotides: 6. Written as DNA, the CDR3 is TGTGCCAGCAGCCGACAGGGATTCGAGACCCAGTACTTC. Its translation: CASSRQGFETQYF.

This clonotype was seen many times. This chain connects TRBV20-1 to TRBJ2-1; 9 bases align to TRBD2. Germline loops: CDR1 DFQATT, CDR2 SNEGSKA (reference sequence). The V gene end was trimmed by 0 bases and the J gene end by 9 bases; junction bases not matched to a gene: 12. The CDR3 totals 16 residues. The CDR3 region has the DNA TGCAGTGCTAGAGATCACCAGCGGGGGGATTCCGGTGAGCAGTTCTTC. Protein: CSARDHQRGDSGEQFF.